The sequence of this T cell receptor (beta chain) was determined in a study of T cells after yellow fever vaccination. TCRdb independently ran MiXCR on the 5' RACE reads; one entry per CDR3 protein. The repertoire holds over 250,000 distinct CDR3 sequences, with 5.2% as singletons. CDR1 is SGHTA, CDR2 FQGNSA, per germline. The CDR3 runs 14 residues. The V end lost 5 bases, the J end lost 3 bases, and 11 bases lay between the germline ends. This clonotype was picked up many times. This rearrangement joins TRBV7-2 to TRBJ2-1; a possible D gene is TRBD2 (6 bases). This sequence originates from a man aged 18-30 years who received the YFV17D yellow fever vaccine. The source material was CD4+ T cells sorted from PBMCs, sampled on the day of the yellow fever booster vaccination. The CDR3 loop is CASSATRNYNEQFF. Here the CDR3 DNA reads TGTGCCAGCAGCGCGACTAGAAACTACAATGAGCAGTTCTTC.